Following are 20 T cell receptor beta chains from one sample sequenced in a study of T cell changes during pregnancy in multiple sclerosis. Sequenced by immunoSEQ multiplex PCR; TCRdb stores in-frame clones only, minus some. The sample lists around 44,000 clones, 88% occurring once. Sequenced material: CD4+ T cells from peripheral blood mononuclear cells, taken in the second trimester of pregnancy. All receptors derive from a female donor with multiple sclerosis, enrolled in a pregnancy study.

The chain carries TRBV7-8 and TRBJ2-3, with a tentative D call TRBD2 (5 bases). The germline V and J ends were trimmed by 5 bases and 2 bases, with 14 bases remaining between them. The CDR3 consists of 15 residues. Germline V gene lookup returns CDR1 SGHVS and CDR2 FQNEAQ. DNA for the CDR3: TGTGCCAGCAGCCAGAGGGATGGACCCACAGATACGCAGTATTTT. It yields the protein CASSQRDGPTDTQYF.

The J gene is TRBJ2-7, the V gene TRBV29-1, with a weak D call TRBD2 (6 bases). Trimming stripped 6 bases from V and 9 bases from J, with 15 bases between. Germline CDR1 and CDR2: SQVTM and ANQGSEA. CDR3 length: 11 residues. CDR3 amino acids: CSVASVIGQYF. The CDR3 bases are TGCAGCGTCGCTAGCGTAATAGGGCAGTACTTC.

This clone was recorded once. The J gene is TRBJ2-2, the V gene TRBV9; 11 nucleotides align to TRBD2. Germline V gene lookup returns CDR1 SGDLS and CDR2 YYNGEE. The CDR3 covers 18 residues. V was pared by 6 bases and J by 6 bases, with 16 bases of the junction left unmatched. The CDR3 DNA is TGTGCCAGCACTACCGGGACTAGCGGCTTTCGGGGGTCCGGGGAGCTGTTTTTT. It codes for CASTTGTSGFRGSGELFF.

The chain combines TRBV11-2 with TRBJ1-1; no firm D call. V was clipped by 2 bases and J by 4 bases, with 8 bases between them. The CDR3 is made up of 13 amino acids. Germline CDR1 is SGHAT and CDR2 is FQNNGV. The CDR3 coding sequence is TGTGCCAGCAGCTTATCCGCGAGCACTGAAGCTTTCTTT. As protein: CASSLSASTEAFF.

The J gene is TRBJ1-4, the V gene TRBV5-3; TRBD1 matches 8 bases. TRBV5-3 counts as an open reading frame of uncertain function. This CDR3 region has 19 residues. Unmatched junction bases numbered 12, after V lost 0 bases and J lost 2 bases. The CDR3 loop is CARSLDFRGLWTTNEKLFF. CDR3 nucleotide sequence: TGTGCCAGAAGCTTGGATTTCAGGGGGCTGTGGACGACTAATGAAAAACTGTTTTTT.

The chain recombines TRBV7-8 with TRBJ2-1; the match to TRBD2 covers 7 bases. J gave up 8 bases and V 0 bases, and 10 bases lay outside the gene matches. CDR3 length: 16 residues. The germline V gene has CDR1 SGHVS and CDR2 FQNEAQ. CDR3 coding DNA: TGTGCCAGCAGCTTAGCGTGGCGCGGGAGTTGGGATGAGCAGTTCTTC. This codes for CASSLAWRGSWDEQFF.

The chain recombines TRBV13 with TRBJ2-5, with 7 bases identical to TRBD1. The CDR3 is 16 residues long. Trimming took 4 bases from V and 2 from J; bases not matched to a gene: 10. Per the germline V gene, CDR1 is PRHDT and CDR2 is FYEKMQ (reference sequence). The CDR3 DNA sequence: TGTGCCAGCAGCTCCAGACAGGGAAGGGGACAAGAGACCCAGTACTTC. Its protein is CASSSRQGRGQETQYF.

This chain links TRBV14 with TRBJ1-5; D call uncertain. The CDR3 totals 13 residues. V was pared by 0 bases and J by 6 bases, with 6 bases between. Germline CDR1 is SGHDN and CDR2 is FVKESK. CDR3 DNA sequence: TGTGCCAGCAGCCAAGATCCGGTTCAGCCCCAGCATTTT. It codes for CASSQDPVQPQHF.

The chain couples TRBV11-2 to TRBJ2-1; D perhaps matches TRBD1 (6 bases). CDR1 and CDR2 (germline): SGHAT, FQNNGV. There are 14 residues in the CDR3. V lost 2 bases, J lost 8 bases, and 13 bases lay in between. Here the CDR3 reads CASSLFRGSDEQFF. In nucleotides, the CDR3 is TGTGCCAGCAGCTTATTCAGGGGTAGCGATGAGCAGTTCTTC.

This chain connects TRBV6-1 to TRBJ2-7, with TRBD2 matching 7 bases. The germline gives CDR1 MNHNS, CDR2 SASEGT. The CDR3 contains 15 residues. V was clipped by 7 bases and J by 0 bases; unmatched bases: 9. CDR3 coding DNA: TGTGCCAGCAATTTGCTAGCGGACCCCTCCTACGAGCAGTACTTC. Translated, it gives CASNLLADPSYEQYF.

The chain combines TRBV29-1 with TRBJ2-1, with a possible D match to TRBD1 (5 bases). This CDR3 region has 15 residues. Germline V gene sequence: CDR1 SQVTM, CDR2 ANQGSEA. Trimming pared 4 bases from V and 5 bases from J, leaving 18 bases between. CDR3 residues: CSVGWALTGDNEQFF. The CDR3 DNA reads TGCAGCGTTGGTTGGGCCCTCACAGGCGACAATGAGCAGTTCTTC.

This clone was seen only a few times. The chain is built from TRBV5-5 and TRBJ1-1; D may be TRBD1 (6 bases). V lost 0 bases, J lost 0 bases, and 9 bases lay in between. Germline V lookup: CDR1 SGHKS, CDR2 YYEKEE (reference sequence). This CDR3 comprises 15 residues. Here the CDR3 reads CASSLAGGLNTEAFF. CDR3 DNA sequence: TGTGCCAGCAGCTTGGCGGGGGGGCTGAACACTGAAGCTTTCTTT. The full variable domain, completed using reference TRBV5-5 and TRBJ1-1, is DAGVTQSPTHLIKTRGQQVTLRCSPISGHKSVSWYQQVLGQGPQFIFQYYEKEERGRGNFPDRFSARQFPNYSSELNVNALLLGDSALYLCASSLAGGLNTEAFFGQGTRLTVV.

Only one count was recorded for this clone. The chain uses TRBV16 and TRBJ1-4; possible D gene TRBD1, 6 bases. Germline V gene sequence: CDR1 KGHSY, CDR2 FQNENV. The CDR3 has 17 amino acids. V was clipped by 1 base and J by 0 bases, with 12 bases between them. DNA for the CDR3: TGTGCCAGCAGCCAATTGGGACATCCCCCAACTAATGAAAAACTGTTTTTT. Its protein product is CASSQLGHPPTNEKLFF.

The CDR3 nucleotides read TGTGCCAGCTCACCAGACAGGGGCGAGAACACTGAAGCTTTCTTT. Its protein product is CASSPDRGENTEAFF. The gene calls are TRBV18 and TRBJ1-1; 8 nucleotides match TRBD1. The CDR3 consists of 15 residues. V shed 2 bases, J shed 1 base, and the junction held 3 bases outside the gene matches. Germline lookup yields CDR1 KGHSH and CDR2 LQKENI. The full variable domain, completed using reference TRBV18 and TRBJ1-1, is NAGVMQNPRHLVRRRGQEARLRCSPMKGHSHVYWYRQLPEEGLKFMVYLQKENIIDESGMPKERFSAEFPKEGPSILRIQQVVRGDSAAYFCASSPDRGENTEAFFGQGTRLTVV.

The CDR3 region is CASSVTGISAGELFF. CDR3 sequence (DNA): TGTGCCAGCAGCGTAACAGGGATTAGTGCCGGGGAGCTGTTTTTT. This rearrangement joins TRBV9 to TRBJ2-2, with D possibly TRBD1 on 6 matching bases. CDR1 SGDLS and CDR2 YYNGEE come from the germline V gene. V dropped 1 base and J dropped 6 bases, with 13 bases sitting between them. CDR3 size: 15 residues.

The rearrangement links TRBV19 to TRBJ1-6, with D possibly matching TRBD1 (6 bases). The V and J ends lost 7 bases and 8 bases respectively, with 9 bases between them. CDR3 length: 12 residues. Germline V gives CDR1 LNHDA, CDR2 SQIVND (reference sequence). CDR3 in DNA: TGTGCCAGTACCAGGGGTGATTCACCCCTCCACTTT. This sequence encodes CASTRGDSPLHF. Variable domain in full (rest from reference TRBV19 and TRBJ1-6): DGGITQSPKYLFRKEGQNVTLSCEQNLNHDAMYWYRQDPGQGLRLIYYSQIVNDFQKGDIAEGYSVSREKKESFPLTVTSAQKNPTAFYLCASTRGDSPLHFGNGTRLTVT.

The chain combines TRBV7-2 with TRBJ2-5; D gene unclear. The CDR3 contains 14 residues. Germline CDR1 SGHTA, CDR2 FQGNSA. V was cut by 3 bases and J by 4 bases, with 12 bases left in between. In nucleotides, the CDR3 is TGTGCCAGCAGCTTGATCGGAGCGCGAGAGACCCAGTACTTC. It yields the protein CASSLIGARETQYF. The whole variable domain, remainder taken from reference TRBV7-2 and TRBJ2-5, is GAGVSQSPSNKVTEKGKDVELRCDPISGHTALYWYRQSLGQGLEFLIYFQGNSAPDKSGLPSDRFSAERTGGSVSTLTIQRTQQEDSAVYLCASSLIGARETQYFGPGTRLLVL.

This clone was seen once. The gene calls are TRBV29-1 and TRBJ2-7; perhaps TRBD2 as D (6 bases). The V end lost 5 bases, the J end lost 3 bases, and 17 bases lay between the germline ends. Germline assignment: CDR1 SQVTM and CDR2 ANQGSEA. This CDR3 spans 14 amino acids. Written as DNA, the CDR3 is TGCAGCGTTAACGGGGCCGGGGGTAACTACGAGCAGTACTTC. It codes for CSVNGAGGNYEQYF.

The V call is TRBV28, the J call TRBJ2-5, with unresolved D. With the DNA end fitting TRBJ2-7 better, the J assignment may be wrong. Germline assignment: CDR1 MDHEN and CDR2 SYDVKM. The CDR3 consists of 14 residues. DNA of the CDR3: TGTGCCAGCAGCTTAGGAAGCGCGTCCTACGAGCAGTACTTC. Protein sequence: CASSLGSASYEQYF.

This chain links TRBV9 with TRBJ2-7, with D unclear. CDR3 size: 14 residues. Trimming took 5 bases from V and 1 from J, leaving 13 bases between them. Germline V lookup: CDR1 SGDLS, CDR2 YYNGEE. CDR3 DNA: TGTGCCAGCAGTGTGGGCTTCTTTTCCTACGAGCAGTACTTC. This sequence encodes CASSVGFFSYEQYF.